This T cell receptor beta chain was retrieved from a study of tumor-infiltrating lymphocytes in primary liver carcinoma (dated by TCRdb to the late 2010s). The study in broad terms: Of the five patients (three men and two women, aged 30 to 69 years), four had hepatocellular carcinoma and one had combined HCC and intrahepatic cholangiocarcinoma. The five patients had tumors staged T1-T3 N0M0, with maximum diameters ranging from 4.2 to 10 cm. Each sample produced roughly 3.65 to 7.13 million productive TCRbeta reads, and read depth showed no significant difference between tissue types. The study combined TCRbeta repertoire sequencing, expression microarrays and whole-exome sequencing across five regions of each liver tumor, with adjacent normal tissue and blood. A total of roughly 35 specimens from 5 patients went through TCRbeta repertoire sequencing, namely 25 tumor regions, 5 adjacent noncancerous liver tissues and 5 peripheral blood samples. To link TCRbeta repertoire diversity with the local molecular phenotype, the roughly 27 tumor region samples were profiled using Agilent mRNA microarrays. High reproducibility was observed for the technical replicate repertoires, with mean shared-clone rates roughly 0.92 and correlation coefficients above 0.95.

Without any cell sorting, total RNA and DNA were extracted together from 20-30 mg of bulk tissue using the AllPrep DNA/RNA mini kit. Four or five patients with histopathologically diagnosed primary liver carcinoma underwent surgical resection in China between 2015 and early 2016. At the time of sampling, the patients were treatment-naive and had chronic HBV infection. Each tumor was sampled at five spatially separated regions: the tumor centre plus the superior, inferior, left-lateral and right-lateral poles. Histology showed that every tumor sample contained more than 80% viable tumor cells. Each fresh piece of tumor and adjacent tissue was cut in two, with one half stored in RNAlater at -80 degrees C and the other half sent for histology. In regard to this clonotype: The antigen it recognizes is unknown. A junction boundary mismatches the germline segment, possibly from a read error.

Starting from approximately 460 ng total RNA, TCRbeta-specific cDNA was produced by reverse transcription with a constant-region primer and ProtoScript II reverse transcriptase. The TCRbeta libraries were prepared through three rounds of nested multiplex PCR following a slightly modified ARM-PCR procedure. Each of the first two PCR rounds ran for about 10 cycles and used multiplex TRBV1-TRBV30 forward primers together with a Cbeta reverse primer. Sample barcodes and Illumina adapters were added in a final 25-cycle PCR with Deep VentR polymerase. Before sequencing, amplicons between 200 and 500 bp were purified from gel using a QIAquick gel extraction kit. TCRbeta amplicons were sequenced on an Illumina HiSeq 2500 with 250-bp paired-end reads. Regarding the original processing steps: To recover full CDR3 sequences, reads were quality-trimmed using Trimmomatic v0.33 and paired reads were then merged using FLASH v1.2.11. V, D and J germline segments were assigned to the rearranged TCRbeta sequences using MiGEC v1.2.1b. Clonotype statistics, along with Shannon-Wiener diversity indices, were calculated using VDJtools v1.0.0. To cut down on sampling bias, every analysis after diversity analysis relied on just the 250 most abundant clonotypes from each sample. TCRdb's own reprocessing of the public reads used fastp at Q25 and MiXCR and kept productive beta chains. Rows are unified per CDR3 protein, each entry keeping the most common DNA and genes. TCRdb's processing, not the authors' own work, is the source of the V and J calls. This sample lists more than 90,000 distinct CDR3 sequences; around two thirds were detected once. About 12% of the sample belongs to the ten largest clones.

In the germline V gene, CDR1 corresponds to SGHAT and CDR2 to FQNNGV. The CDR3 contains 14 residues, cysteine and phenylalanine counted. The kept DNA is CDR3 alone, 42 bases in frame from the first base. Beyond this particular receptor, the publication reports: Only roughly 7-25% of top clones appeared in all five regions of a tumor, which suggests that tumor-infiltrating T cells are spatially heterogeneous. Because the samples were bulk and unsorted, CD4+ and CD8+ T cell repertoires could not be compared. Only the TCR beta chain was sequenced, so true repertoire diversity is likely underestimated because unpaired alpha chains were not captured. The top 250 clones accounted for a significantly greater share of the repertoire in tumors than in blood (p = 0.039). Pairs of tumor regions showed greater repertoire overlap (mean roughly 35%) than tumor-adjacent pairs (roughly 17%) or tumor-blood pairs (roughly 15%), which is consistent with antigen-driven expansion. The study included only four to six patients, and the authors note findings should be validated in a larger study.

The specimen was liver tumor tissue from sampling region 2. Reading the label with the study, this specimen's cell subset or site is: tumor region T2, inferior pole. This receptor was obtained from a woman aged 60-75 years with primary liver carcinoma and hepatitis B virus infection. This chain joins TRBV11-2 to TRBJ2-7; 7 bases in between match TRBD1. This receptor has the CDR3 CAGSLGQPYYKQYF. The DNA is TGTGCCGGCAGCTTGGGACAGCCCTACTACAAGCAGTACTTC.